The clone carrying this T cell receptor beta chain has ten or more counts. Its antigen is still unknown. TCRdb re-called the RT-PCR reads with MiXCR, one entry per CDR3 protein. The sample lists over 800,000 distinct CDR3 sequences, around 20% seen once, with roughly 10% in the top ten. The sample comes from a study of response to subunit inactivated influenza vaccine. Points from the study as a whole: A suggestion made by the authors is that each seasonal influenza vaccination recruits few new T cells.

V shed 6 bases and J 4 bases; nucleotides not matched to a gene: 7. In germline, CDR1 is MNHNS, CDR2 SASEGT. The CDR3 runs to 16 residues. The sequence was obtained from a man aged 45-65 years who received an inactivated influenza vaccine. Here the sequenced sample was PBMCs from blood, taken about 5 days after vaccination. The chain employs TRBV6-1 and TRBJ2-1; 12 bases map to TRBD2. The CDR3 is CASRMGLAGKYNEQFF. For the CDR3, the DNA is TGTGCCAGCAGGATGGGACTAGCGGGCAAATACAATGAGCAGTTCTTC.